The sequence of this TCR beta chain was determined in a study of metastatic and nonmetastatic thyroid tumors. Looking at the study overall: Patients with malignant and benign thyroid disease provided blood and tumor or nodule tissue, whose repertoires were compared. Whole-study findings and limits: Within blood and tumor, benign nodules reportedly had significantly lower TCR beta diversity than malignant thyroid tumors did.

How the authors handled the data: Built for papillary thyroid cancer, a distant-metastasis classifier drew on CDR3 differences across clinicopathological groups. TCRdb reanalyzed the PCR reads via MiXCR. The V and J calls were determined by TCRdb, not by the authors. This repertoire shows around 45,000 clones, less than 5% found once; its top ten account for roughly 9.8%. The sample holds many counts of this clone. Its target is not known. One base away lies a much larger clone, so this may be a sequencing read error. Until they underwent thyroid surgery, no patient had received any treatment. The length of the CDR3 is 14 residues. Germline values: CDR1 SGDLS, CDR2 YYNGEE.

The chain has TRBV9 and TRBJ2-1; a weak D match, TRBD1 (6 bases). This TCR came from a female donor with papillary thyroid cancer or a benign thyroid nodule (not recorded which). Some clones in this sample may be carry-over from other donors' samples. Source material: blood. Here the CDR3 reads CATSEGETYNERFF. As DNA, the CDR3 is TGTGCCACCTCCGAGGGGGAAACGTACAATGAGCGGTTCTTC.